One and the same sample provided the 23 T cell receptor beta chains below, sequenced in a study of blood T cell repertoires in COVID-19. Method: immunoSEQ multiplex PCR; TCRdb's copy keeps in-frame clones and lacks some. The data hold approximately 100,000 clones, with approximately 80% observed a single time. Source material: peripheral blood. All receptors come from an older man with acute or convalescent COVID-19.

This clone was seen only once. The chain uses TRBV28 and TRBJ1-1; TRBD1 aligns across 10 bases. Germline values: CDR1 MDHEN, CDR2 SYDVKM. This CDR3 is 13 amino acids long. With 6 bases clipped from V and 8 bases from J, the junction kept 6 bases outside the gene matches. The CDR3 reads CASRRDRGLEAFF. The CDR3 DNA reads as TGTGCCAGCAGAAGGGACAGGGGTCTGGAAGCTTTCTTT.

The chain couples TRBV10-3 to TRBJ1-2, with a possible D match to TRBD1 (5 bases). The CDR3 has 15 residues. Germline lookup yields CDR1 ENHRY and CDR2 SYGVKD. The ends were cut back, 3 bases at V and 7 bases at J, with 18 bases in the middle. The CDR3 loop is CAISDPGRVGLGYTF. The CDR3 bases are TGTGCCATCAGTGACCCGGGTCGAGTGGGGCTTGGCTACACCTTC.

J is TRBJ1-1 and V is TRBV27; 8 bases are shared with TRBD1. The CDR3 consists of 12 residues. Germline V gives CDR1 MNHEY, CDR2 SMNVEV (reference sequence). V shed 10 bases, J shed 6 bases, and the junction held 7 bases outside the gene matches. This CDR3 is CATRTGWSEAFF. DNA of the CDR3: TGTGCCACCCGGACAGGGTGGTCTGAAGCTTTCTTT.

The rearrangement uses TRBV27 and TRBJ2-3; D is uncertain. V gave up 8 bases and J gave up 2 bases, with 14 bases separating them. Germline V lookup: CDR1 MNHEY, CDR2 SMNVEV (reference sequence). The CDR3 covers 14 residues. The chain's CDR3 is CASGDPYPTDTQYF. The CDR3 coding sequence is TGTGCCAGCGGAGACCCCTACCCCACAGATACGCAGTATTTT.

The chain has TRBV5-1 and TRBJ1-4; TRBD1 agrees at 8 bases. The germline gives CDR1 SGHRS, CDR2 YFSETQ. V shed 0 bases, J shed 7 bases, and the junction held 5 bases outside the gene matches. CDR3 length: 15 residues. The CDR3: CASSLGTGISEKLFF. In DNA form, the CDR3 reads TGCGCCAGCAGCTTGGGGACAGGGATTAGTGAAAAACTGTTTTTT.

The chain is built from TRBV5-4 and TRBJ2-2, with 8 bases lining up with TRBD1. Unmatched junction bases numbered 13, after V lost 4 bases and J lost 5 bases. CDR1 and CDR2 (germline): SGHNT, YYREEE (reference sequence). CDR3 size: 17 residues. CDR3: CASSNPLRGLRTGELFF. As DNA, the CDR3 is TGTGCCAGCAGCAACCCCCTCAGGGGGCTGAGAACCGGGGAGCTGTTTTTT.

This chain uses TRBV3-1 (or the pseudogene TRBV3-2) with TRBJ1-1; D is unresolved. The CDR3 spans 15 residues. Looked up from germline, CDR1 is LGHDT and CDR2 is YNNKEL (reference sequence). The V end lost 4 bases, the J end lost 0 bases, and 12 bases lay between the germline ends. CDR3 sequence: CASSLSSPMNTEAFF. As DNA, the CDR3 is TGTGCCAGCAGCCTTAGTTCGCCCATGAACACTGAAGCTTTCTTT.

The rearrangement links TRBV7-2 to TRBJ2-5; maybe TRBD1 (7 bases). Trimming took off 5 bases at V and 4 bases at J, with 17 bases between the two ends. Germline CDR1 reads SGHTA; CDR2 reads FQGNSA. CDR3 length: 15 residues. The CDR3 sequence is CASSGRDSLRETQYF. The CDR3 DNA follows: TGTGCCAGCAGCGGGCGGGACAGTCTTCGAGAGACCCAGTACTTC.

This chain connects TRBV4-1 to TRBJ1-2, with 10 bases that match TRBD1. V lost 4 bases to trimming and J lost 6 bases; unmatched junction nucleotides: 8. This CDR3 is built from 15 residues. Germline V gene data show CDR1 as MGHRA and CDR2 as YSYEKL. The CDR3 DNA is TGCGCCAGCAGCCCTCTCTTGACAGGGGGCGATGGCTACACCTTC. Amino acid sequence: CASSPLLTGGDGYTF.

The gene calls are TRBV21-1 and TRBJ2-7; the table gives TRBD1 as D, unverified against the DNA. TRBV21-1 is an annotated pseudogene. The CDR3 consists of 14 residues. CDR3 in DNA: TGTGCCAGGGCCGGTGGGCAGAAGAACTACGAGCAGTACTTC. Encoded protein: CARAGGQKNYEQYF.

This chain joins TRBV29-1 and TRBJ1-2; a weak D match, TRBD1 (5 bases). CDR1 and CDR2 (germline): SQVTM, ANQGSEA. The CDR3 consists of 14 residues. Trimming left V 3 bases short and J 2 bases short, with 13 bases between. Here the CDR3 DNA reads TGCAGCGTTGAGGGCCCCCAGGGAAACTATGGCTACACCTTC. It encodes CSVEGPQGNYGYTF.

The chain is built from TRBV9 and TRBJ1-2; TRBD1 matches 9 bases. The CDR3 covers 17 residues. V trimming: 4 bases; J trimming: 0 bases; junction bases outside the gene matches: 10. Germline V gives CDR1 SGDLS, CDR2 YYNGEE. The CDR3 here is CASSPGTGRDSNYGYTF. The CDR3 DNA sequence: TGTGCCAGCAGCCCTGGGACAGGGCGCGATTCTAACTATGGCTACACCTTC.

The table lists this clone with a few counts. The rearrangement joins TRBV10-3 to TRBJ1-2, with D maybe TRBD1 (6 bases). Trimming removed 6 bases from V and 6 bases from J, with 17 bases in between. This CDR3 has 14 residues. Germline V gene sequence: CDR1 ENHRY, CDR2 SYGVKD. CDR3 in amino acids: CAIRPGHQVDGYTF. Written as DNA, the CDR3 is TGTGCCATCAGGCCGGGACACCAGGTCGATGGCTACACCTTC.

This clone occurred a few times. The rearrangement uses TRBV3-1 (or the pseudogene TRBV3-2) and TRBJ1-4; D not certain. Trimming removed 4 bases from V and 10 bases from J, with 19 bases in between. CDR1 LGHDT and CDR2 YNNKEL come from the germline V gene (reference sequence). The CDR3 loop spans 15 amino acids. The CDR3 loop reads CASSRSPGPGLKLFF. The CDR3 DNA reads as TGTGCCAGCAGCCGCTCGCCCGGTCCGGGATTAAAACTGTTTTTT.

This chain links TRBV5-1 with TRBJ2-2, with D maybe TRBD1 (6 bases). The germline V gene has CDR1 SGHRS and CDR2 YFSETQ. V was shortened by 1 base and J by 3 bases, with 13 bases between the two germline ends. The CDR3 runs 16 residues. CDR3 in DNA: TGCGCCAGCAGCTTGTCTGGGGGCGAGTACACCGGGGAGCTGTTTTTT. It encodes CASSLSGGEYTGELFF.

This clone occurred once. The chain recombines TRBV27 with TRBJ1-1, with D maybe TRBD1 (6 bases). The CDR3 is 13 amino acids. The germline V gene has CDR1 MNHEY and CDR2 SMNVEV (reference sequence). Trimming left V 6 bases short and J 9 bases short, with 17 bases between. The CDR3 here is CASSYFWTEKAFF. The CDR3 bases are TGTGCCAGCAGCTATTTCTGGACAGAAAAAGCTTTCTTT.

The rearrangement uses TRBV28 and TRBJ1-5; D uncertain. Germline V gene data show CDR1 as MDHEN and CDR2 as SYDVKM. V lost 8 bases and J 7 bases, leaving 12 bases between the germline ends. The CDR3 has 12 residues. The CDR3 spells CASGKSGQPQHF. The CDR3 bases are TGTGCCAGCGGCAAATCGGGGCAGCCCCAGCATTTT.

This chain uses TRBV6-5 with TRBJ1-1, with 8 bases aligning to TRBD1. Germline CDR1 reads MNHEY; CDR2 reads SVGAGI. This CDR3 has 13 residues. V shed 7 bases, J shed 5 bases, and the junction held 6 bases outside the gene matches. CDR3 loop: CASTTGGRTEAFF. CDR3 bases: TGTGCCAGCACCACAGGGGGGAGGACTGAAGCTTTCTTT.

This clone showed up many times. CDR3 nucleotides: TGTGCCAGCAGCTTAGTTAGCTTGAACACCGGGGAGCTGTTTTTT. Protein product: CASSLVSLNTGELFF. The chain combines TRBV7-9 with TRBJ2-2; D not certain. Per germline, CDR1 SEHNR and CDR2 FQNEAQ (reference sequence). The CDR3 runs to 15 residues. Trimming left V 1 base short and J 1 base short, with 7 bases between. The full variable domain, its missing parts supplied by reference TRBV7-9 and TRBJ2-2, is DTGVSQNPRHKITKRGQNVTFRCDPISEHNRLYWYRQTLGQGPEFLTYFQNEAQLEKSRLLSDRFSAERPKGSFSTLEIQRTEQGDSAMYLCASSLVSLNTGELFFGEGSRLTVL.

This chain connects TRBV5-1 to TRBJ2-5, with D tentatively TRBD1 (5 bases). The germline V and J ends were trimmed by 4 bases and 1 base, with 11 bases remaining between them. There are 14 residues in the CDR3. The germline CDR1 and CDR2 sequences are SGHRS and YFSETQ. The CDR3 is CASSDAGSQETQYF. The DNA for the CDR3 is TGCGCCAGCAGCGACGCAGGGTCCCAAGAGACCCAGTACTTC.

This chain links TRBV24-1 with TRBJ2-1; TRBD2 matches at 9 bases. The CDR3 spans 18 residues. The germline V gene has CDR1 KGHDR and CDR2 SFDVKD. J lost 4 bases, V lost 3 bases, and 12 bases had no gene match. In nucleotides, the CDR3 is TGTGCCACCAGTGATGGGATTAGGGCGGGAGGGTCATACAATGAGCAGTTCTTC. Its protein is CATSDGIRAGGSYNEQFF.

V usage is TRBV7-9 and J usage is TRBJ2-1; TRBD2 aligns across 8 bases. The CDR3 contains 16 residues. V trimming: 6 bases; J trimming: 5 bases; junction bases outside the gene matches: 12. Germline CDR1 and CDR2: SEHNR and FQNEAQ (reference sequence). The CDR3 bases are TGTGCCAGCAGTTATCTTAGCGGGACCCTCGACAATGAGCAGTTCTTC. This gives the protein CASSYLSGTLDNEQFF.

The rearrangement links TRBV15 to TRBJ1-4; 10 bases are a match to TRBD1. V shed 2 bases, J shed 7 bases, and the junction held 19 bases outside the gene matches. The CDR3 is 20 residues long. Looked up from germline, CDR1 is LNHNV and CDR2 is YYDKDF (reference sequence). CDR3 loop: CATSRKATGQGRSRGEKLFF. CDR3 coding DNA: TGTGCCACCAGCAGAAAAGCTACGGGACAGGGGCGATCAAGGGGTGAAAAACTGTTTTTT.